A selection of T cell receptor beta chains follows, all from one sample in a study of blood T cell repertoires in COVID-19. Using immunoSEQ multiplex PCR, the repertoire was profiled, and TCRdb retains in-frame clones only, with some absent. The table lists hundreds of thousands of clones, around four fifths of them singletons. What was sequenced was PBMCs or T cells enriched from blood (not recorded which). These receptors all stem from a woman between 35 and 50 years old who had been exposed to COVID-19. Both conserved end residues are trimmed from each CDR3. Clone size is not always given. Where it is, it says once, few, many or a class for expanded clones.

abundance,len,j_gene,v_gene,CDR3aa
NA,11,TRBJ1-2,TRBV15,ATSSGSNYGYT
NA,12,TRBJ1-2,TRBV30,AWSGGSPASGYT
once,14,TRBJ2-2,TRBV9,ASSPQGTSVTGELF
NA,13,TRBJ1-4,TRBV2,ASSGPPGVNEKLF
NA,14,TRBJ2-5,TRBV18,ASSPAGGSYQETQY
once,12,TRBJ2-5,TRBV19,ASSATGGVETQY
NA,13,TRBJ2-7,TRBV4-3,ASSQDWGELYEQY
NA,10,TRBJ1-1,TRBV27,ASQAANTEAF
NA,13,TRBJ1-1,TRBV9,ASSVGGSSNTEAF
NA,12,TRBJ2-5,TRBV19,ASSIGAGQETQY
NA,14,TRBJ1-1,TRBV27,ASSLGGRGVSTEAF
few,11,TRBJ1-1,TRBV21-1,ASSKDRNTEAF
NA,11,TRBJ1-2,TRBV12-1,ASPGGPVGGYT
NA,12,TRBJ2-5,TRBV9,ASSVQGAVETQY